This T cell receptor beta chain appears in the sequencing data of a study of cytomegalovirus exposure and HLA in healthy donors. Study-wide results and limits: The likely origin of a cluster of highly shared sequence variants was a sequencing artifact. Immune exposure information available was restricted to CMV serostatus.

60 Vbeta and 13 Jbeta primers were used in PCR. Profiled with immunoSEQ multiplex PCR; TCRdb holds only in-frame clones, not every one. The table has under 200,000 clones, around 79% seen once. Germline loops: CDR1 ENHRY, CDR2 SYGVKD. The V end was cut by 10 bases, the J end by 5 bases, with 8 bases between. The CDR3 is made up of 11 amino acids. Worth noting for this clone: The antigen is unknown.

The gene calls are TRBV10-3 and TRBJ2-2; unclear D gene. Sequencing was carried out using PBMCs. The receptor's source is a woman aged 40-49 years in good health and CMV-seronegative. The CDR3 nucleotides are TGTGCCACCTCCAGAACCGGGGAGCTGTTTTTT. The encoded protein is CATSRTGELFF.